These T cell receptor beta chains were read from a single sample in a study of shared clonotypes between healthy human individuals. This table comes from immunoSEQ multiplex PCR, and its TCRdb copy is limited to in-frame clones, with some not included. Found here are about 1.5 million clones, roughly 96% of them singletons; the top ten hold over 1%. The source material was naive CD4+ T cells sorted from blood. The receptor set was obtained from a man younger than 45 in good health. The CDR3 runs from the conserved cysteine through the conserved F or W. Each record gives: CDR3 length, V gene, J gene, clone size, D gene, CDR3 DNA, CDR3 protein. A D gene is named only where the DNA matches it firmly. For some rows the clone size is stated as once, few or many, or as a class when expanded; others skip it.

length: 14
V: TRBV5-1
J: TRBJ2-2
size: -
D: -
DNA: TGCGCCAGCAGCTTGGGACTGGGTAGTGGGGAGCTGTTTTTT
CDR3: CASSLGLGSGELFF

length: 13
V: TRBV5-6
J: TRBJ1-2
size: -
D: -
DNA: TGTGCCAGCAGCTTTCAGGGCCCCTATGGCTACACCTTC
CDR3: CASSFQGPYGYTF

length: 14
V: TRBV7-9
J: TRBJ2-3
size: -
D: TRBD1
DNA: TGTGCCAGCAGCTTTGGACAGGGGGCAGATACGCAGTATTTT
CDR3: CASSFGQGADTQYF

length: 17
V: TRBV5-1
J: TRBJ2-1
size: -
D: TRBD2
DNA: TGCGCCAGCAGCTTTAGACTAGCGGGAGCGGTACACAATGAGCAGTTCTTC
CDR3: CASSFRLAGAVHNEQFF

length: 15
V: TRBV30
J: TRBJ2-2
size: -
D: -
DNA: TGTGCCTGGAGTGTACTGCAGGGGGGTACCGGGGAGCTGTTTTTT
CDR3: CAWSVLQGGTGELFF

length: 15
V: TRBV6-5
J: TRBJ2-1
size: -
D: -
DNA: TGTGCCAGCAGTTACTCTCAGATTTCCTACAATGAGCAGTTCTTC
CDR3: CASSYSQISYNEQFF

length: 16
V: TRBV4-2
J: TRBJ2-1
size: -
D: TRBD2
DNA: TGTGCCAGCAGCCAAGATTCACTAGCGGGCAACAATGAGCAGTTCTTC
CDR3: CASSQDSLAGNNEQFF

length: 14
V: TRBV28
J: TRBJ2-5
size: -
D: -
DNA: TGTGCCAGCAGTTTACACGCAGGGGGGAAGGCCCAGTACTTC
CDR3: CASSLHAGGKAQYF

length: 15
V: TRBV27
J: TRBJ2-7
size: -
D: -
DNA: TGTGCCAGCAGTTTACGTCGGGGACCGACATACGAGCAGTACTTC
CDR3: CASSLRRGPTYEQYF

length: 15
V: TRBV2
J: TRBJ2-6
size: -
D: -
DNA: TGTGCCAGCAGTGATTTGATCCCTGGGGCCAACGTCCTGACTTTC
CDR3: CASSDLIPGANVLTF

length: 15
V: TRBV10-3
J: TRBJ1-4
size: -
D: -
DNA: TGTGCCATCAGTGTTGACAGGACGAATAATGAAAAACTGTTTTTT
CDR3: CAISVDRTNNEKLFF

length: 13
V: TRBV7-8
J: TRBJ1-1
size: -
D: -
DNA: TGTGCCAGCAGCTTACCCGGGAACACTGAAGCTTTCTTT
CDR3: CASSLPGNTEAFF

length: 18
V: TRBV6-4
J: TRBJ1-2
size: -
D: -
DNA: TGTGCCAGCAGTTTCTCCGGGACTCGAATACCAGCTAACTATGGCTACACCTTC
CDR3: CASSFSGTRIPANYGYTF

length: 16
V: TRBV7-9
J: TRBJ2-7
size: -
D: TRBD2
DNA: TGTGCCAGCAGCCCAGCCACTAGCGAGAGGGCTTACGAGCAGTACTTC
CDR3: CASSPATSERAYEQYF

length: 12
V: TRBV28
J: TRBJ1-5
size: once
D: -
DNA: TGTGCCAGCAGTTTGTCTTATCAGCCCCAGCATTTT
CDR3: CASSLSYQPQHF

length: 13
V: TRBV5-4
J: TRBJ2-5
size: -
D: -
DNA: TGTGCCAGCAGCTTGTTGGGTCAAGAGACCCAGTACTTC
CDR3: CASSLLGQETQYF

length: 13
V: TRBV27
J: TRBJ2-7
size: -
D: -
DNA: TGTGCCAGCAGTTCGTTTACTAGCTACGAGCAGTACTTC
CDR3: CASSSFTSYEQYF

length: 12
V: TRBV18
J: TRBJ2-7
size: -
D: TRBD1
DNA: TGTGCCAGCTCACAGCCAGGGGGCGAGCAGTACTTC
CDR3: CASSQPGGEQYF

length: 15
V: TRBV28
J: TRBJ2-5
size: -
D: TRBD1
DNA: TGTGCCAGCAGTCCACCGGACAGGGGAGTGGAGACCCAGTACTTC
CDR3: CASSPPDRGVETQYF

length: 14
V: TRBV19
J: TRBJ2-1
size: -
D: -
DNA: TGTGCCAGTAGTATAGTTTGGGCGCACAATGAGCAGTTCTTC
CDR3: CASSIVWAHNEQFF

length: 14
V: TRBV7-2
J: TRBJ1-1
size: -
D: TRBD1
DNA: TGTGCCAGCAGCTTAAGCCGGAAGGGACAGGAAGCTTTCTTT
CDR3: CASSLSRKGQEAFF

length: 15
V: TRBV18
J: TRBJ2-5
size: -
D: TRBD2
DNA: TGTGCCAGCTCACCTCCGGGACTAGCATCGGAGACCCAGTACTTC
CDR3: CASSPPGLASETQYF

length: 11
V: TRBV30
J: TRBJ2-2
size: once
D: -
DNA: TGTGCCTGGGTTCAGAACGGGGAGCTGTTTTTT
CDR3: CAWVQNGELFF

length: 17
V: TRBV5-4
J: TRBJ1-6
size: -
D: TRBD1
DNA: TGTGCCAGCAGCTCCCTGACAGGGGGCAGGGGTAATTCACCCCTCCACTTT
CDR3: CASSSLTGGRGNSPLHF

length: 14
V: TRBV2
J: TRBJ1-5
size: -
D: -
DNA: TGTGCCAGCAGTGAAGAGTCTGGCAATCAGCCCCAGCATTTT
CDR3: CASSEESGNQPQHF

length: 19
V: TRBV5-1
J: TRBJ2-6
size: -
D: -
DNA: TGCGCCAGCAGCTTGGCCCGAGACACTATAATCGCTGGGGCCAACGTCCTGACTTTC
CDR3: CASSLARDTIIAGANVLTF

length: 14
V: TRBV29-1
J: TRBJ2-3
size: -
D: -
DNA: TGCAGCGTTGCCACAGGGCTGACCACAGATACGCAGTATTTT
CDR3: CSVATGLTTDTQYF

length: 14
V: TRBV5-6
J: TRBJ2-4
size: -
D: TRBD1
DNA: TGTGCCAGCAGCGCCGGGACAGGCGGGAACATTCAGTACTTC
CDR3: CASSAGTGGNIQYF

length: 17
V: TRBV11-2
J: TRBJ2-3
size: -
D: TRBD2
DNA: TGTGCCAGCAGCTCTCAAAAGACTAGCGGGAGCACAGATACGCAGTATTTT
CDR3: CASSSQKTSGSTDTQYF

length: 13
V: TRBV7-8
J: TRBJ2-3
size: -
D: TRBD1
DNA: TGTGCCAGCAGCTACAGGGGGGCAGATACGCAGTATTTT
CDR3: CASSYRGADTQYF

length: 15
V: TRBV11-2
J: TRBJ1-3
size: -
D: -
DNA: TGTGCCAGCCGACCGGACATTTCGTCGACTGGCACCATATATTTT
CDR3: CASRPDISSTGTIYF

length: 17
V: TRBV5-1
J: TRBJ2-7
size: -
D: TRBD2
DNA: TGCGCCAGCAGTAGCCTGACTAGCGGGAGTCCCCCCTACGAGCAGTACTTC
CDR3: CASSSLTSGSPPYEQYF

length: 15
V: TRBV9
J: TRBJ2-7
size: -
D: TRBD2
DNA: TGTGCCAGCAGCGTAGAACCTAGCGGGGAGGTCGAGCAGTACTTC
CDR3: CASSVEPSGEVEQYF

length: 13
V: TRBV7-9
J: TRBJ2-7
size: -
D: -
DNA: TGTGCCAGCAGCTTAGAGGGGGGCTACGAGCAGTACTTC
CDR3: CASSLEGGYEQYF

length: 16
V: TRBV11-3
J: TRBJ2-3
size: once
D: TRBD1
DNA: TGTGCCAGCAGCTTAGGACAGGGGGCTATAACAGATACGCAGTATTTT
CDR3: CASSLGQGAITDTQYF

length: 15
V: TRBV18
J: TRBJ2-7
size: -
D: TRBD2
DNA: TGTGCCAGCTCACCTCGGGCGGGGGGGGCCTACGAGCAGTACTTC
CDR3: CASSPRAGGAYEQYF